A single sample is the source of the 15 T cell receptor beta chains below, sequenced in a study of PD-1 blockade in classical Hodgkin lymphoma. Generated by immunoSEQ multiplex PCR, the TCRdb table keeps only in-frame clones and is missing some. The top ten hold about 26% of the sample, which has under 9,000 clones, roughly 85% seen once. Time point specified: cycle 4 day 1 (C4D1), after about 6 weeks of nivolumab. After autologous stem cell transplantation all patients relapsed, and prior brentuximab vedotin exposure differed between cohorts. Magnetic negative selection isolated CD8+ T cells from thawed PBMCs. Sequencing was performed on CD8+ T cells from blood, taken before the fourth cycle of nivolumab. The receptor set was obtained from a human donor with classical Hodgkin lymphoma.

This clone is labeled large (0.1 to 1%). V is TRBV14 and J is TRBJ2-1; D gene unclear. V lost 4 bases and J lost 9, with 13 bases in between. Germline V CDR1 and CDR2: SGHDN, FVKESK. The CDR3 is 13 residues long. The DNA for the CDR3 is TGTGCCAGCAGCCGCACGGAAATGAGTGAGCAGTTCTTC. Translated, it gives CASSRTEMSEQFF.

This clone was detected once. The rearrangement joins TRBV7-9 to TRBJ2-1; 7 bases match TRBD2. The V gene's germline CDR1 is SEHNR and CDR2 FQNEAQ (reference sequence). The CDR3 is 16 residues long. V shed 6 bases and J 6 bases; nucleotides not matched to a gene: 14. CDR3 DNA sequence: TGTGCCAGCAGAGATAGCGGGTTAGGGGTGTCCAATGAGCAGTTCTTC. Protein: CASRDSGLGVSNEQFF.

This chain links TRBV19 with TRBJ2-3; tentative D call: TRBD2 (6 bases). Germline CDR1 is LNHDA and CDR2 is SQIVND (reference sequence). This CDR3 is built from 15 residues. V lost 3 bases and J lost 2, with 12 bases in between. This chain's CDR3 is CASSILGGITDTQYF. Written as DNA, the CDR3 is TGTGCCAGTAGTATTCTCGGAGGGATCACAGATACGCAGTATTTT.

The chain uses TRBV5-1 and TRBJ2-1, with 9 bases aligning to TRBD2. The V gene's germline CDR1 is SGHRS and CDR2 YFSETQ. The CDR3 is made up of 15 amino acids. V dropped 0 bases and J dropped 8; count of bases not matched to a gene: 6. The CDR3 DNA sequence: TGCGCCAGCAGCTTGGAGAGCGGGGGGACCGATGAGCAGTTCTTC. It specifies CASSLESGGTDEQFF.

The chain links TRBV6-5 to TRBJ2-7; D is perhaps TRBD2 (5 bases). Trimming took 5 bases from V and 2 from J, leaving 10 bases between them. The CDR3 runs to 13 residues. Germline-derived CDR1 and CDR2 are MNHEY and SVGAGI. CDR3 residues: CASSKGVPYEQYF. The CDR3 DNA reads TGTGCCAGCAGTAAGGGAGTTCCCTACGAGCAGTACTTC.

The genes are TRBV9 and TRBJ2-3, with 8 bases matching TRBD2. J lost 5 bases, V lost 3 bases, and 8 bases had no gene match. The germline V gene has CDR1 SGDLS and CDR2 YYNGEE. The CDR3 has 15 amino acids. The CDR3 is CASSEEATSGDTQYF. CDR3 sequence (DNA): TGTGCCAGCAGCGAGGAAGCAACTAGCGGAGATACGCAGTATTTT.

The table lists this clone with a count of one. CDR3 nucleotide sequence: TGTGCCAGCAGTTTATTTGGCGGGGAGCTGTTTTTT. It codes for CASSLFGGELFF. The V call is TRBV27, the J call TRBJ2-2, with D uncertain. V dropped 1 base and J dropped 7 bases, with 4 bases sitting between them. From germline, CDR1 is MNHEY and CDR2 SMNVEV (reference sequence). The CDR3 spans 12 residues.

The chain employs TRBV4-1 and TRBJ2-7; D is ambiguous. The length of the CDR3 is 14 residues. The V gene lost 3 bases and the J gene lost 7 bases, with 16 bases spanning the gap. Germline V lookup: CDR1 MGHRA, CDR2 YSYEKL. The CDR3 spells CASSQSPGQEEQYF. The CDR3, as DNA: TGCGCCAGCAGCCAGTCGCCGGGCCAAGAAGAGCAGTACTTC.

The V call is TRBV27, the J call TRBJ2-2; the D gene is possibly TRBD1 (6 bases). This CDR3 comprises 14 residues. The ends were cut back, 5 bases at V and 1 base at J, with 8 bases in the middle. Looked up from germline, CDR1 is MNHEY and CDR2 is SMNVEV (reference sequence). The CDR3 region is CASSPTGNTGELFF. The CDR3 region has the DNA TGTGCCAGCAGTCCGACAGGGAACACCGGGGAGCTGTTTTTT.

CDR3 in DNA: TGTGCCAGCAGCCCCCGGAGCCACAATGAGCAGTTCTTC. It yields the protein CASSPRSHNEQFF. The chain couples TRBV6-5 to TRBJ2-1; D remains unclear. Trimming took off 6 bases at V and 5 bases at J, with 11 bases between the two ends. CDR1 is MNHEY and CDR2 is SVGAGI in the germline V gene. This CDR3 is 13 amino acids long.

The V and J genes are TRBV15 and TRBJ2-5, with D perhaps assigned TRBD1 or TRBD2 (5 bases each). In germline, CDR1 is LNHNV, CDR2 YYDKDF (reference sequence). The CDR3 has 12 amino acids. Trimming shortened V by 6 bases and J by 5 bases, and 10 bases separated the two germline ends. The CDR3 loop is CATSHEGETQYF. The DNA of the CDR3 is TGTGCCACCAGTCACGAGGGGGAGACCCAGTACTTC.

This sequence joins TRBV7-8 and TRBJ2-2, with D maybe TRBD2 (6 bases). CDR1 and CDR2 (germline): SGHVS, FQNEAQ. There are 15 residues in the CDR3. V lost 6 bases, J lost 4 bases, and 15 bases lay in between. CDR3 coding DNA: TGTGCCAGCAGTGCAGCGAGGGGAGGCACCGGGGAGCTGTTTTTT. It encodes CASSAARGGTGELFF.

The chain joins TRBV14 to TRBJ2-7; 7 bases match TRBD2. V lost 0 bases, J lost 2 bases, and 7 bases stayed unmatched. This CDR3 comprises 16 residues. The germline gives CDR1 SGHDN, CDR2 FVKESK. DNA for the CDR3: TGTGCCAGCAGCCAAGAAAGGATTGGACTAGCCTACGAGCAGTACTTC. Protein: CASSQERIGLAYEQYF.

The chain has TRBV28 and TRBJ1-2; 10 bases map to TRBD1. J was trimmed by 5 bases and V by 8 bases; bases with no gene match: 11. Germline loops: CDR1 MDHEN, CDR2 SYDVKM. The CDR3 has 15 residues. CDR3 sequence reads: CASATDRTGGYGYTF. In DNA, the CDR3 is TGTGCCAGCGCTACTGACCGGACAGGGGGGTATGGCTACACCTTC.

The CDR3 region has the DNA TGTGCCAGCAGCCCCGGGACAGGGGGCTACAATGAGCAGTTCTTC. Its protein product is CASSPGTGGYNEQFF. V usage is TRBV6-5 and J usage is TRBJ2-1; 11 nucleotides match TRBD1. Germline trimming cut 6 bases from V and 3 bases from J; bases unmatched to any gene: 4. The CDR3 totals 15 residues. Per the germline V gene, CDR1 is MNHEY and CDR2 is SVGAGI.